This T cell receptor beta chain originates from a study of T cell repertoires in cytomegalovirus infection. Background on the study: Matching HLA type and CMV infection were both indicated by public TCR beta signatures. Study results and limitations: Summed frequency of public TCR beta families distinguished CMV carriers with the relevant HLA.

From the reads, TCRdb called clonotypes with MiXCR, one entry per CDR3 protein. The repertoire consists of under 50,000 distinct CDR3 sequences, with roughly 20% occurring once and the leading ten covering around 20%. Germline CDR1 is SGHVS and CDR2 is FQNEAQ. CDR3 length: 14 residues. V gave up 4 bases and J gave up 5 bases, with 14 bases separating them. This clonotype appeared many times. Its antigen is as yet unknown. This chain connects TRBV7-8 to TRBJ1-1; D not certain. This TCR was sampled from a human donor in good health (CMV status not recorded). Some clones in this sample may be carry-over from other donors' samples. The sequencing input was PBMCs, sequenced either directly or after in vitro stimulation (not recorded which). CDR3 residues: CASSSRPRDTEAFF. The DNA of the CDR3 is TGTGCCAGCAGCTCCCGGCCTCGTGATACTGAAGCTTTCTTT.